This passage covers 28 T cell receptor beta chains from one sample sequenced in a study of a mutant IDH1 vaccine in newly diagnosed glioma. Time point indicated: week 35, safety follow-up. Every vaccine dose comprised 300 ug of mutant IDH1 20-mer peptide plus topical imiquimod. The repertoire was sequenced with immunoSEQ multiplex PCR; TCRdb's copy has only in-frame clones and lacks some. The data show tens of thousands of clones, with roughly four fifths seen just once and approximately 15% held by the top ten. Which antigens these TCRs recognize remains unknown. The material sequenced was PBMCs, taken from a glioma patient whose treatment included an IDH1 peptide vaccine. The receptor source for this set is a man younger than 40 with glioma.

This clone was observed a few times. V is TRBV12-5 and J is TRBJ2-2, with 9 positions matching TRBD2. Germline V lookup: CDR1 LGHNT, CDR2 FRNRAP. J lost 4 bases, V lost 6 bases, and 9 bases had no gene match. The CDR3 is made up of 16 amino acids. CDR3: CASGGEGGRGTGELFF. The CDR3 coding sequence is TGTGCTAGTGGGGGGGAGGGCGGGAGGGGCACCGGGGAGCTGTTTTTT. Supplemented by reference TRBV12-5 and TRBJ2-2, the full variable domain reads DARVTQTPRHKVTEMGQEVTMRCQPILGHNTVFWYRQTMMQGLELLAYFRNRAPLDDSGMPKDRFSAEMPDATLATLKIQPSEPRDSAVYFCASGGEGGRGTGELFFGEGSRLTVL.

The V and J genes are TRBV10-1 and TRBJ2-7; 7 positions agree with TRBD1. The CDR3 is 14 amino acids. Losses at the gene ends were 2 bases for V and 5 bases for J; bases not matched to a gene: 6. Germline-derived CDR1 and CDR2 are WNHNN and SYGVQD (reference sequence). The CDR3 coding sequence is TGCGCCAGCAGTGAGCGGGCCACAGGGGACGAGCAGTACTTC. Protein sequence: CASSERATGDEQYF.

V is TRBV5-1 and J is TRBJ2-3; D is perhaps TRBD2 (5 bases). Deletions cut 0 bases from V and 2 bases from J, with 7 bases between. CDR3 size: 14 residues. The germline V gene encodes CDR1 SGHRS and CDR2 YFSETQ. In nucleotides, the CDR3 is TGCGCCAGCAGCTTGGGAGGGATCACAGATACGCAGTATTTT. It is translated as CASSLGGITDTQYF.

CDR3 nucleotide sequence: TGTGCCAGCAGCCTACTCAGACCACCTATGAACACTGAAGCTTTCTTT. Amino acid sequence: CASSLLRPPMNTEAFF. V is TRBV5-4 and J is TRBJ1-1, with D uncertain. This CDR3 spans 16 amino acids. Germline lookup yields CDR1 SGHNT and CDR2 YYREEE (reference sequence). V was shortened by 4 bases and J by 0 bases, with 16 bases between the two germline ends.

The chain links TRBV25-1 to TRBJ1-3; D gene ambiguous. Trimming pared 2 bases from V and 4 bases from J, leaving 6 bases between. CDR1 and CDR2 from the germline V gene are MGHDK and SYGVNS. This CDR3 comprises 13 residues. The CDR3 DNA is TGTGCCAGCAGTGAAATGGGCGGAAACACCATATATTTT. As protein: CASSEMGGNTIYF.

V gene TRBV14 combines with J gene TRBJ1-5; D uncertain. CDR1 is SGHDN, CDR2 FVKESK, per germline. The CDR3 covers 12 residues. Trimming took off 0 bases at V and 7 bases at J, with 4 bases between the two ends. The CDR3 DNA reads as TGTGCCAGCAGCCAAGATAGGCAGCCCCAGCATTTT. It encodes CASSQDRQPQHF.

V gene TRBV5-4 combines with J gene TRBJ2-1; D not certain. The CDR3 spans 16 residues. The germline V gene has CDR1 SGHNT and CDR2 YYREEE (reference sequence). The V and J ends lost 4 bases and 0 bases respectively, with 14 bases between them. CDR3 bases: TGTGCCAGCAGCGGGTCGGGCTCTAACTCCTACAATGAGCAGTTCTTC. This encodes CASSGSGSNSYNEQFF. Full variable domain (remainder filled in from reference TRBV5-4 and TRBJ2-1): ETGVTQSPTHLIKTRGQQVTLRCSSQSGHNTVSWYQQALGQGPQFIFQYYREEENGRGNFPPRFSGLQFPNYSSELNVNALELDDSALYLCASSGSGSNSYNEQFFGPGTRLTVL.

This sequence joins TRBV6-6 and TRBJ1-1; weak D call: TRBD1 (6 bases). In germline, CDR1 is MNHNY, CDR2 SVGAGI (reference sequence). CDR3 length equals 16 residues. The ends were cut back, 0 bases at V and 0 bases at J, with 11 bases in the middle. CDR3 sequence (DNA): TGTGCCAGCAGTTACTCGCCAGGGGCTATGAACACTGAAGCTTTCTTT. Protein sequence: CASSYSPGAMNTEAFF.

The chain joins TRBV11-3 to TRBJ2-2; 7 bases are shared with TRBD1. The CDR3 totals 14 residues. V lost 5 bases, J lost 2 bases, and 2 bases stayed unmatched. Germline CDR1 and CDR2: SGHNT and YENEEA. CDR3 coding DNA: TGTGCCAGCAGCCGGGACAGAAACACCGGGGAGCTGTTTTTT. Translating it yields CASSRDRNTGELFF. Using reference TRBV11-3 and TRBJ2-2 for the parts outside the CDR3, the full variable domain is EAGVVQSPRYKIIEKKQPVAFWCNPISGHNTLYWYLQNLGQGPELLIRYENEEAVDDSQLPKDRFSAERLKGVDSTLKIQPAELGDSAVYLCASSRDRNTGELFFGEGSRLTVL.

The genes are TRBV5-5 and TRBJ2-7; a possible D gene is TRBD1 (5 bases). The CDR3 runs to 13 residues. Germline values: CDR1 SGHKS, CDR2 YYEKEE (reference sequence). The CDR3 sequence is CASHPGQSYEQYF. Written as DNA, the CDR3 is TGTGCTTCTCATCCAGGGCAGTCCTACGAGCAGTACTTC. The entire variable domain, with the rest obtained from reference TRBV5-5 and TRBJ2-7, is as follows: DAGVTQSPTHLIKTRGQQVTLRCSPISGHKSVSWYQQVLGQGPQFIFQYYEKEERGRGNFPDRFSARQFPNYSSELNVNALLLGDSALYLCASHPGQSYEQYFGPGTRLTVT.

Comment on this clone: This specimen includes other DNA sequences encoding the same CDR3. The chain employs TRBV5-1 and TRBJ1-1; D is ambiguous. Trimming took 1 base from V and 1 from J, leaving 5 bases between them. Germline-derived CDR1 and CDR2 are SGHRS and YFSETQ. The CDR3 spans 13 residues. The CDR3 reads CASSLTGNTEAFF. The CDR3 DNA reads TGCGCCAGCAGCTTGACGGGGAACACTGAAGCTTTCTTT.

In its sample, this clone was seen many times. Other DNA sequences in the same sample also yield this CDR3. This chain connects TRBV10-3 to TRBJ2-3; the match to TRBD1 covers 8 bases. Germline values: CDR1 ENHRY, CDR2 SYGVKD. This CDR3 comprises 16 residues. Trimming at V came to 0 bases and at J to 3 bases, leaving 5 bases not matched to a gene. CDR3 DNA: TGTGCCATCAGTGAGTCAGGACAGGGTGAGACAGATACGCAGTATTTT. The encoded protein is CAISESGQGETDTQYF.

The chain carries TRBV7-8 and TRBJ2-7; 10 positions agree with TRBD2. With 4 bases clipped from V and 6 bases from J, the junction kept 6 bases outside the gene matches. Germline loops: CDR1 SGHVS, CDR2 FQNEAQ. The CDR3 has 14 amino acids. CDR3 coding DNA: TGTGCCAGCAGCTCTCTAGCGGGAGTCCCCGAGCAGTACTTC. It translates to CASSSLAGVPEQYF.

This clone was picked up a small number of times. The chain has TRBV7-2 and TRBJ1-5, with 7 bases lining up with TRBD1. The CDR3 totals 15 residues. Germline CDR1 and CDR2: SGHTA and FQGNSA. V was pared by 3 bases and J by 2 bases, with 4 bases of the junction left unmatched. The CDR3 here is CASSLYRGGNQPQHF. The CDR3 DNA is TGTGCCAGCAGCTTGTACAGGGGCGGCAATCAGCCCCAGCATTTT.

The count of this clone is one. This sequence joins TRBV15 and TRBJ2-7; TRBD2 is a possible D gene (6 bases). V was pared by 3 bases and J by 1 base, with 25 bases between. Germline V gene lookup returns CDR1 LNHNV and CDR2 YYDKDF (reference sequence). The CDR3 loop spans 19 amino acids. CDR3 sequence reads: CATSRYRGTAGGKSYEQYF. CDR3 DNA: TGTGCCACCAGCAGGTACCGAGGTACAGCGGGCGGAAAATCCTACGAGCAGTACTTC.

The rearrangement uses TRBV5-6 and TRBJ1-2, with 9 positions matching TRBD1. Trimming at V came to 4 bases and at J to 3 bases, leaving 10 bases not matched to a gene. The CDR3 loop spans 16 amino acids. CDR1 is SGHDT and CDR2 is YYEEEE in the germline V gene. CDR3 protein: CASSRGQGFGDYGYTF. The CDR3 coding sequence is TGTGCCAGCAGCCGCGGACAGGGGTTCGGAGACTATGGCTACACCTTC.

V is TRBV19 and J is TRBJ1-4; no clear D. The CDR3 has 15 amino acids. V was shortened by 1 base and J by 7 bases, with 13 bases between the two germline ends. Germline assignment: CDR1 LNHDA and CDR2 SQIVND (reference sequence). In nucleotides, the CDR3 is TGTGCCAGTAGTATAGCGTCCCGTGGTATTGAAAAACTGTTTTTT. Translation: CASSIASRGIEKLFF.

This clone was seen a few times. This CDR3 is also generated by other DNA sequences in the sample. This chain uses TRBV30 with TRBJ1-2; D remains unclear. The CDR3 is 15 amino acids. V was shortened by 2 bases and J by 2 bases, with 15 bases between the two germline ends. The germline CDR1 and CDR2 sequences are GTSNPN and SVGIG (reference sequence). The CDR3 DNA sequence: TGTGCCTGGAGTCCCCCCGTAATAGGGAACTATGGCTACACCTTC. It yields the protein CAWSPPVIGNYGYTF. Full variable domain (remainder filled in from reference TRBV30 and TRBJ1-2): SQTIHQWPATLVQPVGSPLSLECTVEGTSNPNLYWYRQAAGRGLQLLFYSVGIGQISSEVPQNLSASRPQDRQFILSSKKLLLSDSGFYLCAWSPPVIGNYGYTFGSGTRLTVV.

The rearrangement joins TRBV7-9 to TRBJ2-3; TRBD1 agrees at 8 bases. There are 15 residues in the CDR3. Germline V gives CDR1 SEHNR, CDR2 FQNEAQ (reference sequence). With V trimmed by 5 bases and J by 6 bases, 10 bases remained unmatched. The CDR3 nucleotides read TGTGCCAGCAGCCAGGACAGGGAGGCGTGGGATACGCAGTATTTT. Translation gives CASSQDREAWDTQYF.

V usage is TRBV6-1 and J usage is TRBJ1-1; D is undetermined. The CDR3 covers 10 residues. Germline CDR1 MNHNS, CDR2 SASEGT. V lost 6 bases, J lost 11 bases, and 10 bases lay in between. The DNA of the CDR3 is TGTGCCAGCAGCGTCCGCTACGCTTTCTTT. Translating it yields CASSVRYAFF.

The CDR3 protein is CASSEQSGGRTEAFF. DNA for the CDR3: TGTGCCAGCAGTGAACAATCCGGGGGCAGGACTGAAGCTTTCTTT. This sequence joins TRBV6-1 and TRBJ1-1, with D possibly matching TRBD1 (6 bases). The ends were cut back, 2 bases at V and 5 bases at J, with 15 bases in the middle. The CDR3 has 15 amino acids. Germline-derived CDR1 and CDR2 are MNHNS and SASEGT.

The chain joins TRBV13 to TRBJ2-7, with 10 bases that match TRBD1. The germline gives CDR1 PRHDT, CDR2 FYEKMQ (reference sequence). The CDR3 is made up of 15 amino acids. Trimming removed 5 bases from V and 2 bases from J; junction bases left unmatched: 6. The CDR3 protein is CASSQGQGIAYEQYF. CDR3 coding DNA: TGTGCCAGCAGCCAGGGACAGGGGATTGCCTACGAGCAGTACTTC.

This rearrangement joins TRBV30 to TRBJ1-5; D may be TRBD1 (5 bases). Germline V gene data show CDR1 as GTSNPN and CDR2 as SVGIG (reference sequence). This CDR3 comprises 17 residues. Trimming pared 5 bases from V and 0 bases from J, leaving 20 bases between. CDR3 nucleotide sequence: TGTGCCTGGGGGGGGACGGGACCCGACTATAGCAATCAGCCCCAGCATTTT. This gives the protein CAWGGTGPDYSNQPQHF.

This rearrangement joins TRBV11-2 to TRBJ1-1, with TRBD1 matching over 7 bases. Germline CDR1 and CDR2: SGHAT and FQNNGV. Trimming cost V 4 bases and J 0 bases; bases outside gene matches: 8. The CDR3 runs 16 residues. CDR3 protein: CASSSNRGLLNTEAFF. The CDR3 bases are TGTGCCAGCAGCTCCAACAGGGGCCTCTTGAACACTGAAGCTTTCTTT.

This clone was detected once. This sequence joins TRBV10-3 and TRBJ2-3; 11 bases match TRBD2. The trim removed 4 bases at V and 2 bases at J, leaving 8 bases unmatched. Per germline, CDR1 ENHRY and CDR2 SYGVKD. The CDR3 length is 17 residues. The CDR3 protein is CAISVAGGGPITDTQYF. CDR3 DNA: TGTGCCATCAGTGTAGCGGGAGGGGGCCCTATCACAGATACGCAGTATTTT.

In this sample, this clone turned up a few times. CDR3 coding DNA: TGTGCCAGCAGCTTGCTTACAGGGGGCGCGAGTGGCTACACCTTC. It yields the protein CASSLLTGGASGYTF. The rearrangement links TRBV7-2 to TRBJ1-2, with 9 positions matching TRBD1. The CDR3 loop spans 15 amino acids. Per germline, CDR1 SGHTA and CDR2 FQGNSA. V was pared by 3 bases and J by 7 bases, with 9 bases of the junction left unmatched.

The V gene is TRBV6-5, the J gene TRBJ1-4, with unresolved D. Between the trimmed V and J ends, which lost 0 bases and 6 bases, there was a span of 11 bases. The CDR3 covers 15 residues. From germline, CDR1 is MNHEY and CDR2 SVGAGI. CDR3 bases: TGTGCCAGCAGTTACTCGGTGGGTCTCGATGAAAAACTGTTTTTT. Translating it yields CASSYSVGLDEKLFF.

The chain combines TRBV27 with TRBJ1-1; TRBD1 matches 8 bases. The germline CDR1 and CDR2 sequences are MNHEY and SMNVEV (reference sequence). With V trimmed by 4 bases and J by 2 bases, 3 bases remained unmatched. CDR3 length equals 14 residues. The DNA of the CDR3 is TGTGCCAGCAGTTGGACAGGGCCCAACACTGAAGCTTTCTTT. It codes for CASSWTGPNTEAFF.